This TCR beta chain appears in the sequencing data of a study of T cells in Graves' hyperthyroidism and ophthalmopathy. Study background: Peripheral blood was drawn at first diagnosis, prior to all treatment. Study-level results: Most thyroid-expanded clonotypes above 0.001 were also found in blood.

Amplification of TCR beta CDR3 regions was performed using RNA transcripts as template. First-round RT-PCR with HTBI primers amplified the TCR CDR3 region. One entry per CDR3 protein, called by TCRdb with MiXCR from the multiplex PCR reads. This sample has roughly 700,000 distinct CDR3 sequences; 15% to 20% occur once, and the top ten carry about a sixth. Graves' hyperthyroidism is called stable when ophthalmopathy does not progress within 18 months. This CDR3 contains 19 residues. CDR1 and CDR2 (germline): LGHNA, YSLEER. This clonotype was seen a few times. Its cognate antigen is unknown. At one end, the junction sequence differs from germline, possibly due to a read error.

The TCR sequence derives from a man aged 50 to 59 with Graves' hyperthyroidism. The sample comprised blood. The V gene is TRBV4-3, the J gene TRBJ2-6; 12 bases fit TRBD1. The chain's CDR3 is CASSQDWGTGGTGANILTF. DNA of the CDR3: TGCGCCAGCAGCCAAGATTGGGGGACAGGGGGCACTGGGGCCAACATCCTGACTTTC.